Each of the 14 T cell receptor beta chains below was sequenced from the same sample in a study of T cells in Graves' hyperthyroidism and ophthalmopathy. It was RNA transcripts that yielded the amplified TCR beta CDR3 regions. HTBI primers were used for first-round RT-PCR of the TCR CDR3. TCRdb re-called the multiplex PCR reads with MiXCR, one entry per CDR3 protein. This table has 500,000 to 650,000 distinct CDR3 sequences, approximately 15% appearing once. Material: blood. The receptors were sampled from a woman between 40 and 50 years old with Graves' hyperthyroidism.

This clonotype was counted many times. V gene TRBV5-1 combines with J gene TRBJ2-7, with D possibly matching TRBD2 (6 bases). The CDR3 is made up of 16 amino acids. V was trimmed by 1 base and J by 2 bases, leaving 16 bases between them. Germline CDR1 SGHRS, CDR2 YFSETQ. The DNA for the CDR3 is TGCGCCAGCAGCTTGCAGGACGGGAGACAAGCCTACGAGCAGTACTTC. Translating it yields CASSLQDGRQAYEQYF.

This clonotype was observed at least ten times. The chain has TRBV30 and TRBJ2-6, with D perhaps being TRBD1 or TRBD2 (5 bases each). The CDR3 loop spans 15 amino acids. CDR1 is GTSNPN and CDR2 is SVGIG in the germline V gene (reference sequence). V gave up 0 bases and J gave up 4 bases, with 10 bases separating them. The CDR3 sequence: CAWSVDWGGANVLTF. The CDR3 nucleotides are TGTGCCTGGAGTGTTGACTGGGGGGGGGCCAACGTCCTGACTTTC.

This rearrangement joins TRBV27 to TRBJ2-7; 7 bases match TRBD2. Germline V lookup: CDR1 MNHEY, CDR2 SMNVEV (reference sequence). J lost 7 bases, V lost 5 bases, and 8 bases had no gene match. CDR3 length: 13 residues. The CDR3 here is CASSVSGSREQYF. The CDR3 region has the DNA TGTGCCAGCAGTGTTAGCGGGTCACGGGAGCAGTACTTC.

This clonotype was observed a few times. The chain carries TRBV5-1 and TRBJ2-1; 15 bases match TRBD2. Germline loops: CDR1 SGHRS, CDR2 YFSETQ. This CDR3 contains 19 residues. Unmatched junction bases numbered 14, after V lost 3 bases and J lost 7 bases. CDR3 nucleotides: TGCGCCAGCAGCTCGGGACTAGCGGGAGGTCCCTCTATATTAAATGAGCAGTTCTTC. Residues: CASSSGLAGGPSILNEQFF.

The sample holds many counts of this clonotype. The V and J genes are TRBV29-1 and TRBJ2-7; D is perhaps TRBD1 (5 bases). V was trimmed by 0 bases and J by 7 bases, leaving 7 bases between them. CDR3 length: 11 amino acids. Germline CDR1 and CDR2: SQVTM and ANQGSEA. CDR3 sequence: CSVEDRDEQYF. The CDR3 coding sequence is TGCAGCGTTGAAGACAGGGATGAGCAGTACTTC.

This clonotype was recorded at least ten times. CDR3 residues: CASSVIPQETQYF. DNA for the CDR3: TGTGCCAGCAGCGTCATACCCCAAGAGACCCAGTACTTC. The gene calls are TRBV9 and TRBJ2-5; no firm D call. The V and J ends lost 2 bases and 1 base respectively, with 6 bases between them. The CDR3 runs to 13 residues. The germline CDR1 and CDR2 sequences are SGDLS and YYNGEE.

This clonotype was counted at least ten times. The chain joins TRBV7-2 to TRBJ2-2, with D possibly TRBD1 on 5 matching bases. The length of the CDR3 is 14 residues. Trimming left V 6 bases short and J 0 bases short, with 8 bases between. Germline CDR1 SGHTA, CDR2 FQGNSA. The DNA of the CDR3 is TGTGCCAGCAGACAGGTAGCGAACACCGGGGAGCTGTTTTTT. The encoded protein is CASRQVANTGELFF.

This clonotype was seen ten or more times. V is TRBV15 and J is TRBJ2-7; 9 nucleotides line up with TRBD1. CDR3 size: 17 residues. The V segment lost 3 bases and the J segment 3 bases; nucleotides outside the gene matches: 12. Germline lookup yields CDR1 LNHNV and CDR2 YYDKDF (reference sequence). In DNA form, the CDR3 reads TGTGCCACCAGCAGCCGGGACAGGGAACGGGTAGGCTACGAGCAGTACTTC. It translates to CATSSRDRERVGYEQYF.

Many counts were recorded for this clonotype. The rearrangement links TRBV20-1 to TRBJ1-6; TRBD1 is a possible D gene (6 bases). Germline V gene data show CDR1 as DFQATT and CDR2 as SNEGSKA (reference sequence). The CDR3 runs to 13 residues. The V end lost 6 bases, the J end lost 7 bases, and 13 bases lay between the germline ends. The CDR3 spells CSAQGGGNSPLHF. The CDR3 nucleotides are TGCAGTGCGCAGGGAGGGGGAAATTCACCCCTCCACTTT.

This clonotype has a count of ten or more. The DNA of the CDR3 is TGTGCCAGCAGCACAGGGTACAATGAGCAGTTCTTC. This sequence encodes CASSTGYNEQFF. The chain recombines TRBV2 with TRBJ2-1, with a possible D match to TRBD1 (6 bases). The germline gives CDR1 SNHLY, CDR2 FYNNEI. The CDR3 has 12 residues. With 6 bases removed from V and 4 bases from J, the gap between germline ends came to 7 bases.

The sample holds many counts of this clonotype. The gene calls are TRBV6-1 and TRBJ2-1; TRBD2 aligns across 13 bases. Trimming at V came to 6 bases and at J to 8 bases, leaving 7 bases not matched to a gene. The CDR3 length is 15 residues. The germline V gene has CDR1 MNHNS and CDR2 SASEGT. CDR3 protein: CASRPIGLAGDEQFF. In nucleotides, the CDR3 is TGTGCCAGCAGGCCCATCGGACTAGCGGGAGATGAGCAGTTCTTC.

V and J are TRBV20-1 and TRBJ1-1; D is unclear. Germline values: CDR1 DFQATT, CDR2 SNEGSKA (reference sequence). Trimming took 0 bases from V and 3 from J, leaving 5 bases between them. The CDR3 is 12 residues long. CDR3 sequence (DNA): TGCAGTGCTAGAGAGTCCGACACTGAAGCTTTCTTT. Protein: CSARESDTEAFF.

This clonotype has a count of ten or more. The chain has TRBV2 and TRBJ2-1, with 9 bases that match TRBD2. CDR3 length equals 15 residues. The V gene end was trimmed by 6 bases and the J gene end by 6 bases; junction bases not matched to a gene: 9. Germline CDR1 and CDR2: SNHLY and FYNNEI. Here the CDR3 reads CASRLTSGQSNEQFF. CDR3 bases: TGTGCCAGCAGACTTACTAGCGGGCAAAGCAATGAGCAGTTCTTC.

This clonotype was counted ten times or more. The chain combines TRBV4-2 with TRBJ1-4; 10 bases match TRBD1. Germline CDR1 is LGHNA and CDR2 is YNFKEQ. This CDR3 spans 17 amino acids. Unmatched junction bases numbered 11, after V lost 4 bases and J lost 6 bases. As DNA, the CDR3 is TGTGCCAGCAGCCTGGGACAGGGGAGTAGGTTGGATGAAAAACTGTTTTTT. It specifies CASSLGQGSRLDEKLFF.